Each of the 17 T cell receptor beta chains below was sequenced from the same sample in a study of PD-1 blockade in classical Hodgkin lymphoma. The time point: cycle 4 day 1 (C4D1), after 6 weeks of nivolumab. Brentuximab vedotin exposure varied, and every patient relapsed after autologous stem cell transplantation. Measured with immunoSEQ multiplex PCR; TCRdb has only the in-frame clones, and not every one. The table has 96,000 or so clones, approximately 94% seen once; the top ten hold around 2%. The sequenced sample was peripheral blood mononuclear cells (PBMCs), obtained before the fourth cycle of nivolumab. These receptors were taken from a human donor with classical Hodgkin lymphoma.

The CDR3 DNA sequence: TGTGCCAGCAGCCCTGGGACTAAGGGTACGCAGTATTTT. Its protein product is CASSPGTKGTQYF. This chain uses TRBV7-3 with TRBJ2-3, with 7 bases lining up with TRBD2. The germline V gene has CDR1 SGHTA and CDR2 FQGTGA. V dropped 5 bases and J dropped 8; count of bases not matched to a gene: 7. The CDR3 has 13 residues.

This sequence joins TRBV5-1 and TRBJ2-5; TRBD2 matches at 9 bases. The CDR3 spans 16 residues. Unmatched junction bases numbered 8, after V lost 4 bases and J lost 1 base. CDR1 is SGHRS, CDR2 YFSETQ, per germline. The CDR3 DNA sequence: TGCGCCAGCAGCGGGATAGCGGGAGATGGCCAAGAGACCCAGTACTTC. Translating gives CASSGIAGDGQETQYF.

This clone showed up just once. The genes are TRBV27 and TRBJ2-1; D tentatively reads TRBD1 or TRBD2 (6 bases each). Germline V lookup: CDR1 MNHEY, CDR2 SMNVEV (reference sequence). The CDR3 covers 15 residues. Trimming left V 6 bases short and J 2 bases short, with 14 bases between. The CDR3 DNA reads TGTGCCAGCAGCGAAAGGGGGGACACCTACAATGAGCAGTTCTTC. Its translation is CASSERGDTYNEQFF.

The chain links TRBV25-1 to TRBJ1-2, with 7 bases identical to TRBD1. Per germline, CDR1 MGHDK and CDR2 SYGVNS. The CDR3 sequence is 14 residues long. Trimming at V came to 3 bases and at J to 4 bases, leaving 5 bases not matched to a gene. This CDR3 reads CASSDFRDSYGYTF. In DNA, the CDR3 is TGTGCCAGCAGTGATTTTCGGGACAGCTATGGCTACACCTTC.

The chain employs TRBV28 and TRBJ1-5, with D unresolved. The germline V gene has CDR1 MDHEN and CDR2 SYDVKM. V was pared by 3 bases and J by 4 bases, with 7 bases between. The CDR3 length is 13 residues. In DNA form, the CDR3 reads TGTGCCAGCAGTTTGGTCCTAAATCAGCCCCAGCATTTT. The encoded protein is CASSLVLNQPQHF.

This chain connects TRBV5-1 to TRBJ2-1; unclear D gene. CDR1 is SGHRS and CDR2 is YFSETQ in the germline V gene. This CDR3 is built from 12 residues. V was clipped by 4 bases and J by 6 bases, with 8 bases between them. The CDR3 DNA reads TGCGCCAGCAGCGTAGCCTCCAATGAGCAGTTCTTC. This encodes CASSVASNEQFF.

V gene TRBV7-6 combines with J gene TRBJ2-7; 10 bases fit TRBD2. CDR3 size: 15 residues. Trimming took 5 bases from V and 1 from J; bases not matched to a gene: 5. Germline-derived CDR1 and CDR2 are SGHVS and FNYEAQ. The CDR3 protein is CASSRGLALSYEQYF. CDR3 coding DNA: TGTGCCAGCAGCAGGGGACTAGCGCTTTCCTACGAGCAGTACTTC.

The V gene is TRBV9, the J gene TRBJ2-3; the match to TRBD2 covers 13 bases. In germline, CDR1 is SGDLS, CDR2 YYNGEE. This CDR3 has 21 residues. V gave up 2 bases and J gave up 1 base; unmatched junction bases: 16. CDR3 nucleotides: TGTGCCAGCAGCGTCGAGCCAGGAACTAGCGGGAGGGCCGTGGGCACAGATACGCAGTATTTT. This codes for CASSVEPGTSGRAVGTDTQYF.

CDR3: CASSESISGNGEQYF. Written as DNA, the CDR3 is TGCGCCAGCAGTGAGTCGATTAGCGGGAATGGCGAGCAGTACTTC. The genes are TRBV10-1 and TRBJ2-7; TRBD2 matches 8 bases. In germline, CDR1 is WNHNN, CDR2 SYGVQD (reference sequence). CDR3 size: 15 residues. V lost 0 bases and J lost 6; bases outside the gene matches: 7.

The V and J genes are TRBV21-1 and TRBJ2-5. TRBV21-1 is a pseudogene locus. The CDR3 extends over 18 amino acids. CDR3 DNA: TGTGCCAGCACCATGCGTCGGAGGACTACAGGGCCCCAAGAGACCCAGTACTTC. Translating it yields CASTMRRRTTGPQETQYF.

This chain joins TRBV30 and TRBJ2-5, with unresolved D. This CDR3 contains 13 residues. V was shortened by 0 bases and J by 1 base, with 6 bases between the two germline ends. Looked up from germline, CDR1 is GTSNPN and CDR2 is SVGIG (reference sequence). The CDR3 DNA sequence: TGTGCCTGGAGTGTAAGAGTCCAAGAGACCCAGTACTTC. Amino acid sequence: CAWSVRVQETQYF.

The chain carries TRBV14 and TRBJ1-4; no firm D call. The CDR3 runs to 13 residues. Germline loops: CDR1 SGHDN, CDR2 FVKESK. The V end lost 3 bases, the J end lost 8 bases, and 10 bases lay between the germline ends. In DNA form, the CDR3 reads TGTGCCAGCAGCCAGAGGTATGCCGAAAAACTGTTTTTT. It is translated as CASSQRYAEKLFF.

The chain has TRBV6-4 and TRBJ2-3; D is perhaps TRBD1 (6 bases). The germline CDR1 and CDR2 sequences are MRHNA and SNTAGT. The CDR3 runs to 15 residues. V dropped 5 bases and J dropped 0 bases, with 12 bases sitting between them. The chain's CDR3 is CASSLGQLSTDTQYF. CDR3 bases: TGTGCCAGCAGTCTCGGACAGCTGAGCACAGATACGCAGTATTTT.

This clone has a handful of counts. The chain has TRBV6-6 and TRBJ2-7; 13 bases align to TRBD2. The CDR3 sequence is 15 residues long. V shed 6 bases, J shed 5 bases, and the junction held 7 bases outside the gene matches. Germline V gene sequence: CDR1 MNHNY, CDR2 SVGAGI (reference sequence). The CDR3 region is CASRGVGTSGNEQYF. CDR3 DNA sequence: TGTGCCAGCAGGGGAGTTGGGACTAGCGGGAACGAGCAGTACTTC.

This clone was detected a few times. The chain links TRBV28 to TRBJ2-5, with a tentative D call TRBD1 (6 bases). From germline, CDR1 is MDHEN and CDR2 SYDVKM. CDR3 length: 15 residues. V lost 7 bases and J lost 5, with 20 bases in between. The CDR3 DNA sequence: TGTGCCAGCAAGAAATTGGACAGTCCAGGGGAGACCCAGTACTTC. It encodes CASKKLDSPGETQYF.

The chain couples TRBV4-1 to TRBJ1-2; D may be TRBD1 (5 bases). This CDR3 is built from 15 residues. The ends were cut back, 0 bases at V and 3 bases at J, with 11 bases in the middle. Germline V CDR1 and CDR2: MGHRA, YSYEKL. In DNA, the CDR3 is TGCGCCAGCAGCCAAGATCGTCCGGGGGACTATGGCTACACCTTC. Its protein is CASSQDRPGDYGYTF.

The V gene is TRBV28, the J gene TRBJ2-7; 7 bases line up with TRBD1. V was clipped by 4 bases and J by 3 bases; unmatched bases: 9. The V gene's germline CDR1 is MDHEN and CDR2 SYDVKM. The CDR3 consists of 15 residues. CDR3 DNA sequence: TGTGCCAGCAGTTCTACCGGGACAGCACGCTACGAGCAGTACTTC. As protein: CASSSTGTARYEQYF.